One and the same sample provided the 23 T cell receptor beta chains below, sequenced in a study of blood T cell repertoires in COVID-19. The protocol was immunoSEQ multiplex PCR, while the TCRdb copy is restricted to in-frame clones and leaves out a portion. Of approximately 130,000 clones listed, 85% to 90% are singletons. Input material: peripheral blood. Receptors originate from a man in his forties or fifties with acute or convalescent COVID-19.

V is TRBV7-2 and J is TRBJ1-5; D is perhaps TRBD1 (5 bases). The CDR3 sequence is 14 residues long. Germline CDR1 and CDR2: SGHTA and FQGNSA. The ends were cut back, 2 bases at V and 4 bases at J, with 9 bases in the middle. This CDR3 reads CASSLHSGNQPQHF. The CDR3 nucleotides read TGTGCCAGCAGCTTACATTCAGGGAATCAGCCCCAGCATTTT.

The rearrangement uses TRBV7-9 and TRBJ2-3; 8 bases agree with TRBD1. V lost 2 bases to trimming and J lost 5 bases; unmatched junction nucleotides: 3. The CDR3 totals 14 residues. CDR1 and CDR2 (germline): SEHNR, FQNEAQ (reference sequence). The CDR3 here is CASSLTGGGDTQYF. CDR3 nucleotide sequence: TGTGCCAGCAGCTTAACAGGGGGTGGAGATACGCAGTATTTT.

This rearrangement joins TRBV19 to TRBJ2-7; D might be TRBD2 (5 bases). Deletions cut 6 bases from V and 2 bases from J, with 11 bases between. Germline loops: CDR1 LNHDA, CDR2 SQIVND (reference sequence). The CDR3 consists of 13 residues. In DNA form, the CDR3 reads TGTGCCAGTAGCTACGGACTTACCTACGAGCAGTACTTC. This sequence encodes CASSYGLTYEQYF.

The chain recombines TRBV4-1 with TRBJ1-5, with D perhaps TRBD1 (5 bases). The CDR3 contains 18 residues. CDR1 and CDR2 (germline): MGHRA, YSYEKL. V lost 5 bases and J lost 0, with 20 bases in between. CDR3 sequence (DNA): TGCGCCAGCAGCTCTGGGGCCTCCTGGGCCGGTAGCAATCAGCCCCAGCATTTT. This sequence encodes CASSSGASWAGSNQPQHF.

V gene TRBV18 combines with J gene TRBJ1-1, with unresolved D. Between the trimmed V and J ends, which lost 3 bases and 6 bases, there was a span of 17 bases. The V gene's germline CDR1 is KGHSH and CDR2 LQKENI. CDR3 length equals 15 residues. CDR3 in DNA: TGTGCCAGCTCACCCCCGAGCCGGGTTTACGCTGAAGCTTTCTTT. Its protein product is CASSPPSRVYAEAFF. Full variable domain (rest looked up from reference TRBV18 and TRBJ1-1): NAGVMQNPRHLVRRRGQEARLRCSPMKGHSHVYWYRQLPEEGLKFMVYLQKENIIDESGMPKERFSAEFPKEGPSILRIQQVVRGDSAAYFCASSPPSRVYAEAFFGQGTRLTVV.

The chain recombines TRBV12-5 with TRBJ2-5; 14 bases map to TRBD2. The junction had 9 bases not matched to a gene; V was cut back by 1 base and J by 5 bases. Germline V gene data show CDR1 as LGHNT and CDR2 as FRNRAP. CDR3 length: 18 residues. The CDR3 nucleotides are TGTGCTAGTGGTTTGGAAGGGGGACTAGCGGGAGTACGGGAGACCCAGTACTTC. Its translation: CASGLEGGLAGVRETQYF.

This chain joins TRBV2 and TRBJ1-1; 8 bases are shared with TRBD1. Germline V lookup: CDR1 SNHLY, CDR2 FYNNEI. The V gene end was trimmed by 4 bases and the J gene end by 1 base; junction bases not matched to a gene: 5. CDR3 length: 15 amino acids. The CDR3 sequence is CASSVHRGTNTEAFF. As DNA, the CDR3 is TGTGCCAGCAGTGTTCACAGGGGGACGAACACTGAAGCTTTCTTT.

The chain joins TRBV30 to TRBJ2-7, with a tentative D call TRBD1 (5 bases). V was clipped by 0 bases and J by 5 bases, with 8 bases between them. Per the germline V gene, CDR1 is GTSNPN and CDR2 is SVGIG (reference sequence). CDR3 length: 12 amino acids. This CDR3 reads CAWSVNRHEQYF. Here the CDR3 DNA reads TGTGCCTGGAGTGTAAACAGGCACGAGCAGTACTTC.

The chain has TRBV19 and TRBJ1-2; 7 bases are shared with TRBD1. The germline V gene encodes CDR1 LNHDA and CDR2 SQIVND (reference sequence). The ends lost 9 bases at V and 4 bases at J; junction bases unmatched: 8. The CDR3 sequence is 13 residues long. CDR3 in DNA: TGTGCCAGCTGGACCGGGACAGCCTATGGCTACACCTTC. Its translation is CASWTGTAYGYTF.

The chain recombines TRBV19 with TRBJ2-3; 11 bases map to TRBD1. This CDR3 has 15 residues. Germline CDR1 LNHDA, CDR2 SQIVND (reference sequence). V shed 3 bases and J 4 bases; nucleotides not matched to a gene: 3. CDR3 DNA: TGTGCCAGTAGTATTGCGGGACAGGGGGCAGATACGCAGTATTTT. Its translation: CASSIAGQGADTQYF.

The V call is TRBV5-1, the J call TRBJ1-2, with 8 nucleotides matching TRBD1. The CDR3 has 15 residues. Germline V gives CDR1 SGHRS, CDR2 YFSETQ. Germline trimming cut 4 bases from V and 5 bases from J; bases unmatched to any gene: 10. CDR3 sequence: CASSPDRQGAYGYTF. Here the CDR3 DNA reads TGCGCCAGCAGCCCGGATCGGCAGGGGGCGTATGGCTACACCTTC. The whole variable domain, filled in from reference TRBV5-1 and TRBJ1-2, reads KAGVTQTPRYLIKTRGQQVTLSCSPISGHRSVSWYQQTPGQGLQFLFEYFSETQRNKGNFPGRFSGRQFSNSRSEMNVSTLELGDSALYLCASSPDRQGAYGYTFGSGTRLTVV.

This chain connects TRBV27 to TRBJ2-5; D may be TRBD1 (6 bases). This CDR3 is built from 15 residues. Germline V lookup: CDR1 MNHEY, CDR2 SMNVEV (reference sequence). Trimming left V 6 bases short and J 5 bases short, with 19 bases between. CDR3 nucleotides: TGTGCCAGCAGCAACACAGGGACCCCGGTGGAGACCCAGTACTTC. This translates into CASSNTGTPVETQYF.

The V call is TRBV5-1, the J call TRBJ2-1, with TRBD2 matching over 8 bases. This CDR3 comprises 16 residues. Germline V CDR1 and CDR2: SGHRS, YFSETQ. The CDR3 DNA follows: TGCGCTACCCGAGAAACGGGAGGGCCCCCCTACAATGAGCAGTTCTTC. As protein: CATRETGGPPYNEQFF. Full variable domain (remainder filled in from reference TRBV5-1 and TRBJ2-1): KAGVTQTPRYLIKTRGQQVTLSCSPISGHRSVSWYQQTPGQGLQFLFEYFSETQRNKGNFPGRFSGRQFSNSRSEMNVSTLELGDSALYLCATRETGGPPYNEQFFGPGTRLTVL.

The genes are TRBV6-2 or TRBV6-3 and TRBJ2-7, with a weak D call TRBD2 (5 bases). Trimming removed 6 bases at V and 1 base at J, with 13 bases between. The CDR3 consists of 14 residues. Germline CDR1 MNHEY, CDR2 SVGEGT. CDR3 coding DNA: TGTGCCAGCAGCCAGAGGACTCCGTCCTACGAGCAGTACTTC. Translated, it gives CASSQRTPSYEQYF.

V and J are TRBV30 and TRBJ1-2; the D gene is possibly TRBD1 (6 bases). The length of the CDR3 is 14 residues. Germline assignment: CDR1 GTSNPN and CDR2 SVGIG (reference sequence). The V and J ends lost 3 bases and 5 bases respectively, with 16 bases between them. The DNA for the CDR3 is TGTGCCTGGAGCCCCGACTTAGGGGGTTATGGCTACACCTTC. It is translated as CAWSPDLGGYGYTF.

V and J are TRBV7-7 and TRBJ2-1; 12 bases fit TRBD1. The ends lost 1 base at V and 3 bases at J; junction bases unmatched: 4. The CDR3 runs to 17 residues. CDR1 and CDR2 from the germline V gene are SSHAT and FNYEAQ (reference sequence). CDR3 sequence (DNA): TGTGCCAGCAGCTTAGAGGGACAGGGGGCTATCTACAATGAGCAGTTCTTC. It specifies CASSLEGQGAIYNEQFF.

This chain connects TRBV29-1 to TRBJ2-5; a possible D gene is TRBD1 (7 bases). Trimming stripped 7 bases from V and 4 bases from J, with 13 bases between. CDR1 and CDR2 (germline): SQVTM, ANQGSEA. The length of the CDR3 is 12 residues. The CDR3 region is CSAAQGGETQYF. The CDR3 DNA reads as TGCAGCGCGGCCCAGGGGGGAGAGACCCAGTACTTC.

J is TRBJ2-5 and V is TRBV2, with unresolved D. This CDR3 contains 14 residues. V was trimmed by 1 base and J by 4 bases, leaving 10 bases between them. Germline CDR1 and CDR2: SNHLY and FYNNEI. CDR3 DNA: TGTGCCAGCAGTGAAGTGGCTAGTGGAGAGACCCAGTACTTC. It specifies CASSEVASGETQYF.

This clone was seen only once. The rearrangement uses TRBV5-1 and TRBJ2-1, with D perhaps TRBD1 (5 bases). Germline CDR1 is SGHRS and CDR2 is YFSETQ. The CDR3 extends over 16 amino acids. V was cut by 3 bases and J by 6 bases, with 19 bases left in between. CDR3 region: CASSSKAGALANEQFF. The DNA for the CDR3 is TGCGCCAGCAGCTCAAAGGCTGGGGCTTTAGCCAATGAGCAGTTCTTC.

This clone is a singleton in its sample. The CDR3 region is CASAGDVGKDYGYTF. CDR3 in DNA: TGTGCCAGCGCAGGGGATGTAGGGAAGGACTATGGCTACACCTTC. V usage is TRBV7-6 and J usage is TRBJ1-2; a weak D match, TRBD1 (6 bases). The germline gives CDR1 SGHVS, CDR2 FNYEAQ. Trimming shortened V by 8 bases and J by 3 bases, and 19 bases separated the two germline ends. The CDR3 runs to 15 residues.

The J gene is TRBJ1-6, the V gene TRBV6-6; TRBD1 is a possible D gene (6 bases). Looked up from germline, CDR1 is MNHNY and CDR2 is SVGAGI (reference sequence). Trimming left V 8 bases short and J 6 bases short, with 17 bases between. This CDR3 is 15 amino acids long. Written as DNA, the CDR3 is TGTGCCAGCTCCCTTGCGGGGGGCAGTAATTCACCCCTCCACTTT. Its protein is CASSLAGGSNSPLHF.

The chain couples TRBV7-9 to TRBJ1-5; 7 bases are a match to TRBD1. V gave up 5 bases and J gave up 5 bases; unmatched junction bases: 6. Germline CDR1 and CDR2: SEHNR and FQNEAQ (reference sequence). This CDR3 spans 14 amino acids. The CDR3 region has the DNA TGTGCCAGCAGCCCACAGGGGCTTCATCAGCCCCAGCATTTT. Its translation: CASSPQGLHQPQHF.

The count of this clone is one. This chain connects TRBV9 to TRBJ2-1, with D perhaps TRBD1 (5 bases). Trimming left V 2 bases short and J 2 bases short, with 8 bases between. Germline values: CDR1 SGDLS, CDR2 YYNGEE. This CDR3 region has 14 residues. The CDR3 nucleotides read TGTGCCAGCAGCGTTGACAGAGCCTACAATGAGCAGTTCTTC. It encodes CASSVDRAYNEQFF.